This TCR beta chain was obtained from a study of human thymus T cells. Germline CDR1 KGHSH, CDR2 LQKENI. Trimming removed 1 base at V and 0 bases at J, with 10 bases between. The CDR3 extends over 15 amino acids. Surgeons resected thymus tissue during corrective heart surgery. Sequencing was performed with immunoSEQ multiplex PCR; in TCRdb, only in-frame clones are kept and a portion is missing. This sample has tens of thousands of clones, with 95% to 98% found just once. The material sequenced was thymus tissue. The gene calls are TRBV18 and TRBJ2-7; D uncertain. The receptor was derived from a boy under two years old with a congenital heart defect but otherwise immunologically healthy. DNA of the CDR3: TGTGCCAGCTCACCACGTTTAAACCACTCCTACGAGCAGTACTTC. Its translation: CASSPRLNHSYEQYF.